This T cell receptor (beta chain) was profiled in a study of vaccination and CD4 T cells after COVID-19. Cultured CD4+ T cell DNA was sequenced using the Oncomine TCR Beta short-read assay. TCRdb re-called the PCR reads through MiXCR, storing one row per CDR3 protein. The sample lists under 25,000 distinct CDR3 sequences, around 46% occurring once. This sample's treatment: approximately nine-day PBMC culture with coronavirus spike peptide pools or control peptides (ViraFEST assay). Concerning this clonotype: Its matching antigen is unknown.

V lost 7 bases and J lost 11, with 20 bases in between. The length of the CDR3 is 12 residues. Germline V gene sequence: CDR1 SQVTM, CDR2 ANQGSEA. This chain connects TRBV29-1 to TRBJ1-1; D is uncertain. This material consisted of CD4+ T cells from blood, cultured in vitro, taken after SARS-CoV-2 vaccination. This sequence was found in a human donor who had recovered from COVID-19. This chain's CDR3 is CSAREQVRSAFF. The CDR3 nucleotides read TGCAGCGCCCGAGAGCAGGTGAGGTCGGCTTTCTTT.